This TCR beta chain was recorded in a study of T cells in pancreatic ductal adenocarcinoma. Study-level results: Tumor-versus-blood clonality comparisons may be biased toward lower tumor diversity. Results skew toward the minority of patients with early-stage disease. Mean clonality was approximately 0.11 in tumors and roughly 0.068 in blood, not significantly different. Blood had more productive templates and 8 to 9.5-fold more unique clonotypes than tumor.

The assay was immunoSEQ multiplex PCR, and TCRdb's table has in-frame clones only and misses some. The table lists just under 5,000 clones, about 88% of them singletons. Selected pancreatic ductal adenocarcinoma patients had undergone surgery without neoadjuvant therapy. As regards this clone: Its antigen remains unidentified.

From germline, CDR1 is SGHAT and CDR2 FQNNGV. The CDR3 length is 15 residues. V gave up 1 base and J gave up 7 bases, with 14 bases separating them. The sequenced material came from pancreatic tumor tissue. The chain employs TRBV11-2 and TRBJ1-5; D is unclear. This clonotype originated in a human donor with pancreatic ductal adenocarcinoma. CDR3 nucleotides: TGTGCCAGCAGCTTAGGGGATAGCCTCGGGCAGCCCCAGCATTTT. Translation gives CASSLGDSLGQPQHF.